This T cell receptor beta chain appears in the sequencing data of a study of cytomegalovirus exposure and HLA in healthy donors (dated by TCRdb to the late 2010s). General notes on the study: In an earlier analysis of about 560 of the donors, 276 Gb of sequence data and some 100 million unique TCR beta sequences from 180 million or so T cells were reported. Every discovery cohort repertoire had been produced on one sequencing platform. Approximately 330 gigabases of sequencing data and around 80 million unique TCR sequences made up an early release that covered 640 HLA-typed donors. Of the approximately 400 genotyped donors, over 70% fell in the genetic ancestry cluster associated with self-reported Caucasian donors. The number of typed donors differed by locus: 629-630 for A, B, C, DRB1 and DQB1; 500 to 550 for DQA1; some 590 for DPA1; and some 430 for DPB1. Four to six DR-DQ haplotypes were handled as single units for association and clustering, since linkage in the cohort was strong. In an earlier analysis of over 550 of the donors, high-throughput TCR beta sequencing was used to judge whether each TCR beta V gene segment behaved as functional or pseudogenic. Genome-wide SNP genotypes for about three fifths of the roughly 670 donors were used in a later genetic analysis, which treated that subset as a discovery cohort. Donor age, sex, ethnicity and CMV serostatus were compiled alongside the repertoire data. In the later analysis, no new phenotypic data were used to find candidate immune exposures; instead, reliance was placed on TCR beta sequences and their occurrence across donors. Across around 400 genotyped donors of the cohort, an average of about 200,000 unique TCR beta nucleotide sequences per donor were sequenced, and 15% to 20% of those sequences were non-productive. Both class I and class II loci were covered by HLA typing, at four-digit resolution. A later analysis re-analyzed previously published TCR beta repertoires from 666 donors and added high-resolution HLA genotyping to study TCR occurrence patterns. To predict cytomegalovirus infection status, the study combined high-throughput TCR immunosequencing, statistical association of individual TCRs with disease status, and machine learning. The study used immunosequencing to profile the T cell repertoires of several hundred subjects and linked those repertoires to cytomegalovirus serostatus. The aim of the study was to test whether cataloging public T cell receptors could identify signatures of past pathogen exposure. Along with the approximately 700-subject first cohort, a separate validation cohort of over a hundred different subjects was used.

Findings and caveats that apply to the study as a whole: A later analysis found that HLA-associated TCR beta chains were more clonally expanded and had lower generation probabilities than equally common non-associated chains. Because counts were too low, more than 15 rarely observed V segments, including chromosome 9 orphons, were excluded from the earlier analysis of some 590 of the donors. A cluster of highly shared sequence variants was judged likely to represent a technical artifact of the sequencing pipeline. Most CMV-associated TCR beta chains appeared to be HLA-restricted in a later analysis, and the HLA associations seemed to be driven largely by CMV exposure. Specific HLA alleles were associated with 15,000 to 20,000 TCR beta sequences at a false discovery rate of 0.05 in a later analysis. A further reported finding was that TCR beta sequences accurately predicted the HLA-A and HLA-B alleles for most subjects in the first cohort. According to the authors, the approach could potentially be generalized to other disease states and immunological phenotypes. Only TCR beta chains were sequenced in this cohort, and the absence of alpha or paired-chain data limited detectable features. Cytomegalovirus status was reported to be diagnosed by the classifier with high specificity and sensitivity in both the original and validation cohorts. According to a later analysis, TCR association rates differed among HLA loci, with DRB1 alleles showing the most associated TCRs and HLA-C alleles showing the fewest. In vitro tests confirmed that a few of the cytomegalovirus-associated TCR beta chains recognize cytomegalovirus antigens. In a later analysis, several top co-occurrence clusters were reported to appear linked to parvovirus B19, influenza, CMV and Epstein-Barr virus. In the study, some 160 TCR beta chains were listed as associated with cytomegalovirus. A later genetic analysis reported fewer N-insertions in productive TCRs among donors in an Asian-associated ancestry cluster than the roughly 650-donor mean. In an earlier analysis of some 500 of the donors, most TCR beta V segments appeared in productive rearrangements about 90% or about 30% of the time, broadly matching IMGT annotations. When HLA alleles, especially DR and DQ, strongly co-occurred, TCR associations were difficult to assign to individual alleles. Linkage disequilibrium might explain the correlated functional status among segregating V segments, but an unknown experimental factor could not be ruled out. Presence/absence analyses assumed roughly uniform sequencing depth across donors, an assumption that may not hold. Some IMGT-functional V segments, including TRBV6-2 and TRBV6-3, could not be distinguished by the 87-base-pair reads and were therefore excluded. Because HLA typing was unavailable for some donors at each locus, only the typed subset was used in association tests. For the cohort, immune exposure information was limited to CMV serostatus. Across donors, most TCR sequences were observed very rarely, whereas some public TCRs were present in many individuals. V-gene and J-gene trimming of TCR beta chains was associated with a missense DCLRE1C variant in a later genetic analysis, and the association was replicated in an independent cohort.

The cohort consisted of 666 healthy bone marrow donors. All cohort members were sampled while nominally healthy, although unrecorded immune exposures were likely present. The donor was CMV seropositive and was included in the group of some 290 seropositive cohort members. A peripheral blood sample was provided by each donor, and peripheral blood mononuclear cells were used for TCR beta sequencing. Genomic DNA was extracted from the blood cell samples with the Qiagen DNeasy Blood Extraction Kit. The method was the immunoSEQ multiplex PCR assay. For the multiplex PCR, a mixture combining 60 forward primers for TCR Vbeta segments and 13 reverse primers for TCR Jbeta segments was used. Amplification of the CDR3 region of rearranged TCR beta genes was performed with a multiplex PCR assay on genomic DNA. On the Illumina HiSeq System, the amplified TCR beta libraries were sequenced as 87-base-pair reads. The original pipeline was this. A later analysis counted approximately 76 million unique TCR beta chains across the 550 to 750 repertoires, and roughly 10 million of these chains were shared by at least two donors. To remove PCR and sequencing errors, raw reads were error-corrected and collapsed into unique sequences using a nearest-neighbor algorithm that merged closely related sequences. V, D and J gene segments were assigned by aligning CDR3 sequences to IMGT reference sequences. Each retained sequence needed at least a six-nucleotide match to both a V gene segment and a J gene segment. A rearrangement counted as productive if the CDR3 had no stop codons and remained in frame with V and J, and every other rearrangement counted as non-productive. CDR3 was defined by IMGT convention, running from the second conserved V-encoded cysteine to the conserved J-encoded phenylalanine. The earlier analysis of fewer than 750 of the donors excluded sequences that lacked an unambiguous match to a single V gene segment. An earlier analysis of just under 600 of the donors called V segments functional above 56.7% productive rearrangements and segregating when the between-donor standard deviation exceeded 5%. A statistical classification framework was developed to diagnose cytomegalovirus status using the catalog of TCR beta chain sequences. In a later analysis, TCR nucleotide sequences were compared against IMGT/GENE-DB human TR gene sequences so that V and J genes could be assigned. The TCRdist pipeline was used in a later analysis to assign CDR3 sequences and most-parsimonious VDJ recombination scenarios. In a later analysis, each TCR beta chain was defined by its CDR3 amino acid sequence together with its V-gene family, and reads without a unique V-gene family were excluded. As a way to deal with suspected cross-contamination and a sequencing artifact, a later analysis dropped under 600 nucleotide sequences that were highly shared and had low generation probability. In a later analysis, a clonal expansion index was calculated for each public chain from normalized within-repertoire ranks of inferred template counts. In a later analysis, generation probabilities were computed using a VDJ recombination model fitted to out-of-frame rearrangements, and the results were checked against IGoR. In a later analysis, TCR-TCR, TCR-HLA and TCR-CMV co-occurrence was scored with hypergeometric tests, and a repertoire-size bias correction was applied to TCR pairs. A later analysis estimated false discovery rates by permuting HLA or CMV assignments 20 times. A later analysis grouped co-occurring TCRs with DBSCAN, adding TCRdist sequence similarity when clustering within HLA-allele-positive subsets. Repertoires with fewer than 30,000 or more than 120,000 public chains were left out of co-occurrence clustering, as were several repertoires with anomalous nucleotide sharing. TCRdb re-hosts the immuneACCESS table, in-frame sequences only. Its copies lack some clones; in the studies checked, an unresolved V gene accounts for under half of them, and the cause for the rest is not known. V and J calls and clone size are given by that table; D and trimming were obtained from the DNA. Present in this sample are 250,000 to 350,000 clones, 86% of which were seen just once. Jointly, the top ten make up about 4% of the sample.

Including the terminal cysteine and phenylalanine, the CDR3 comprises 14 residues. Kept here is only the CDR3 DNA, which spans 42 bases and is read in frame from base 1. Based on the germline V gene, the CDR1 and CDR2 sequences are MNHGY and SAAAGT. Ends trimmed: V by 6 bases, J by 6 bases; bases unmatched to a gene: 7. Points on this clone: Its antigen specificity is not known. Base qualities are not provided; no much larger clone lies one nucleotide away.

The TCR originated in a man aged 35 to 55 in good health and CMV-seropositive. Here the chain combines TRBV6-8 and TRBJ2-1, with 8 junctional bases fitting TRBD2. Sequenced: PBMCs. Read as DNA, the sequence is TGTGCCAGCAGCCAGGGACTAGTTATCAATGAGCAGTTCTTC. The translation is CASSQGLVINEQFF.